The 13 T cell receptor beta chains presented below share a single source sample, sequenced in a study of T cell repertoires in ileal Crohn's disease. Libraries were prepared by immunoSEQ multiplex PCR; TCRdb keeps only in-frame clonotypes and omits some of them. The sample consists of 3,000 to 3,500 clones, around 82% of them appearing once. Surgical specimens yielded lamina propria lymphocytes, which were density-gradient separated and then sorted. The sequenced material came from CD4+ T cells sorted from the ileum. Receptors were obtained from an adult with Crohn's disease.

The chain links TRBV7-3 to TRBJ2-2; 8 nucleotides agree with TRBD2. The CDR3 runs 19 residues. Germline CDR1 reads SGHTA; CDR2 reads FQGTGA. Germline trimming cut 1 base from V and 0 bases from J; bases unmatched to any gene: 10. CDR3: CASSLNALERGSNTGELFF. DNA of the CDR3: TGTGCCAGCAGCTTAAATGCTCTGGAGCGGGGGTCGAACACCGGGGAGCTGTTTTTT.

The chain carries TRBV7-2 and TRBJ1-3; D is ambiguous. CDR1 is SGHTA and CDR2 is FQGNSA in the germline V gene. V was clipped by 1 base and J by 2 bases, with 9 bases between them. The CDR3 is 15 residues long. The CDR3 nucleotides read TGTGCCAGCAGCTTAGTAAAAGTAGCTGGAAACACCATATATTTT. Translated: CASSLVKVAGNTIYF.

This clone has more than one count but fewer than ten. This chain uses TRBV2 with TRBJ1-6, with TRBD1 matching 9 bases. V lost 8 bases and J lost 6; bases outside the gene matches: 5. Germline loops: CDR1 SNHLY, CDR2 FYNNEI. The CDR3 is 14 amino acids. The CDR3 loop reads CASGDRGFNSPLHF. Written as DNA, the CDR3 is TGTGCCAGCGGAGACAGGGGGTTTAATTCACCCCTCCACTTT.

The V call is TRBV19, the J call TRBJ2-3; 7 nucleotides match TRBD1. J was trimmed by 3 bases and V by 6 bases; bases with no gene match: 6. The CDR3 sequence is 14 residues long. The germline gives CDR1 LNHDA, CDR2 SQIVND (reference sequence). In DNA form, the CDR3 reads TGTGCCAGTAGCCTTGGACAGGTAACAGATACGCAGTATTTT. Protein product: CASSLGQVTDTQYF.

The gene calls are TRBV4-1 and TRBJ1-4, with D tentatively TRBD1 (6 bases). The germline gives CDR1 MGHRA, CDR2 YSYEKL. The CDR3 spans 15 residues. With 0 bases removed from V and 9 bases from J, the gap between germline ends came to 14 bases. The CDR3 region is CASSQEGHWLQKLFF. CDR3 sequence (DNA): TGCGCCAGCAGCCAAGAGGGACACTGGCTCCAAAAACTGTTTTTT.

This clone showed up just a few times. The CDR3 region is CASRIRTGIPEAFF. CDR3 bases: TGTGCCAGTAGGATCCGGACAGGCATACCTGAAGCTTTCTTT. The chain links TRBV19 to TRBJ1-1; 7 bases are a match to TRBD1. The V gene end was trimmed by 6 bases and the J gene end by 6 bases; junction bases not matched to a gene: 10. CDR1 LNHDA and CDR2 SQIVND come from the germline V gene (reference sequence). The CDR3 totals 14 residues.

This rearrangement joins TRBV6-1 to TRBJ2-1; TRBD2 matches at 11 bases. The CDR3 runs to 15 residues. Germline-derived CDR1 and CDR2 are MNHNS and SASEGT. V lost 2 bases, J lost 6 bases, and 3 bases stayed unmatched. The CDR3 spells CASSENSGGANEQFF. Written as DNA, the CDR3 is TGTGCCAGCAGTGAAAATAGCGGGGGGGCCAATGAGCAGTTCTTC.

The CDR3 bases are TGTGCCAGCAGCTTAGAAGGAGGTTTCAATGAGCAGTTCTTC. Protein sequence: CASSLEGGFNEQFF. This chain joins TRBV7-9 and TRBJ2-1; D might be TRBD2 (5 bases). V was pared by 1 base and J by 6 bases, with 10 bases between. The germline gives CDR1 SEHNR, CDR2 FQNEAQ (reference sequence). The CDR3 extends over 14 amino acids.

This clone was detected only once. V usage is TRBV11-2 and J usage is TRBJ2-7, with 7 positions matching TRBD1. This CDR3 contains 13 residues. Germline V gives CDR1 SGHAT, CDR2 FQNNGV. Trimming at V came to 4 bases and at J to 6 bases, leaving 6 bases not matched to a gene. This CDR3 is CASSSDRAREQYF. The CDR3 region has the DNA TGTGCCAGCAGCTCAGACAGGGCGCGCGAGCAGTACTTC. The full variable domain, in which reference TRBV11-2 and TRBJ2-7 provide the parts outside the CDR3, is EAGVAQSPRYKIIEKRQSVAFWCNPISGHATLYWYQQILGQGPKLLIQFQNNGVVDDSQLPKDRFSAERLKGVDSTLKIQPAKLEDSAVYLCASSSDRAREQYFGPGTRLTVT.

The chain has TRBV18 and TRBJ2-1, with 10 bases identical to TRBD2. Per germline, CDR1 KGHSH and CDR2 LQKENI. Trimming took 3 bases from V and 3 from J; bases not matched to a gene: 5. This CDR3 spans 16 amino acids. CDR3 bases: TGTGCCAGCTCACCGCCTAGCGGGGGTGTCTACAATGAGCAGTTCTTC. It is translated as CASSPPSGGVYNEQFF.

Only one count was recorded for this clone. This chain connects TRBV29-1 to TRBJ2-5; 8 nucleotides align to TRBD1. CDR3 length: 13 residues. The junction had 7 bases not matched to a gene; V was cut back by 6 bases and J by 4 bases. In germline, CDR1 is SQVTM, CDR2 ANQGSEA. The CDR3, as DNA: TGCAGCGTCCACACAGGGGGTAGAGAGACCCAGTACTTC. Amino acid sequence: CSVHTGGRETQYF.

The chain combines TRBV4-2 with TRBJ1-4, with D perhaps TRBD1 (5 bases). Between the trimmed V and J ends, which lost 0 bases and 6 bases, there was a span of 8 bases. Looked up from germline, CDR1 is LGHNA and CDR2 is YNFKEQ. This CDR3 comprises 14 residues. The CDR3: CASSQDVQDEKLFF. For the CDR3, the DNA is TGTGCCAGCAGCCAAGATGTACAGGATGAAAAACTGTTTTTT.

Notes on this clone: The sample contains more than one DNA sequence encoding this CDR3. The chain joins TRBV9 to TRBJ2-3; a possible D gene is TRBD1 (6 bases). The V gene lost 0 bases and the J gene lost 0 bases, with 11 bases spanning the gap. The V gene's germline CDR1 is SGDLS and CDR2 YYNGEE. The CDR3 loop spans 16 amino acids. The CDR3 region has the DNA TGTGCCAGCAGCGTAGAGGGCAGGGGTAGCACAGATACGCAGTATTTT. Amino acid sequence: CASSVEGRGSTDTQYF. Filled out from reference TRBV9 and TRBJ2-3, the complete variable domain reads DSGVTQTPKHLITATGQRVTLRCSPRSGDLSVYWYQQSLDQGLQFLIQYYNGEERAKGNILERFSAQQFPDLHSELNLSSLELGDSALYFCASSVEGRGSTDTQYFGPGTRLTVL.